Listed below are T cell receptor beta chains from one sample, sequenced in a study of blood T cells in healthy people across ages. TCRdb called the 5' RACE reads again in MiXCR, with one record for every CDR3 protein. The profile shows roughly 700,000 distinct CDR3 sequences, approximately 25% of them singletons. The same specimen was also included in a second study, on T cells of mothers and their children.

The sequencing sample was made of blood. The receptors were gathered from a boy younger than 18 in good health. Both conserved end residues are part of each CDR3. Each record gives: J gene, D gene, V gene, CDR3 protein. D genes are given only for firm matches.

>-|-|TRBV28
CASSPDPIWNEQFF
>TRBJ1-5|TRBD1|TRBV6-2/TRBV6-3
CASSSTGENQPQHF
>TRBJ1-6|-|TRBV12-3/TRBV12-4
CASSLVEYGSPLHF
>TRBJ1-2|-|TRBV10-3
CAIRRDTNYGYTF
>TRBJ2-1|-|TRBV10-3
CAISDSLDPREQFF
>TRBJ1-1|-|TRBV29-1
CSARSRSVGAEAFF
>TRBJ1-1|-|TRBV18
CASSPSGPENEAFF
>TRBJ2-1|-|TRBV11-2
CASSPGTVNEQFF
>TRBJ2-1|-|TRBV20-1
CSADPEAYYNEQFF
>TRBJ1-1|-|TRBV20-1
CSARDLRVNTEAFF
>TRBJ2-7|-|TRBV14
CASSQDLRSTFYEQYF